One sample yielded the 30 T cell receptor beta chains listed below, sequenced in a study of blood T cell repertoires in COVID-19. Profiled with immunoSEQ multiplex PCR; TCRdb holds only in-frame clones, not every one. The sample has a few hundred thousand clones; about 88% are singletons. Specimen: peripheral blood. The receptors originated from a man between 18 and 29 years old with active or convalescent COVID-19.

The chain links TRBV24-1 to TRBJ1-2, with 7 bases aligning to TRBD1. Looked up from germline, CDR1 is KGHDR and CDR2 is SFDVKD. With V trimmed by 6 bases and J by 2 bases, 2 bases remained unmatched. The CDR3 runs 13 residues. The CDR3, as DNA: TGTGCCACCAGTCCGACAGGGAACTATGGCTACACCTTC. This sequence encodes CATSPTGNYGYTF.

This chain links TRBV7-2 with TRBJ2-7, with a weak D call TRBD2 (6 bases). V lost 2 bases and J lost 2, with 10 bases in between. The germline V gene encodes CDR1 SGHTA and CDR2 FQGNSA. The CDR3 consists of 14 residues. The chain's CDR3 is CASSLMEGPYEQYF. In DNA, the CDR3 is TGTGCCAGCAGCTTAATGGAGGGGCCCTACGAGCAGTACTTC.

This clone has more than one count but fewer than ten. J is TRBJ2-7 and V is TRBV6-6; tentative D call: TRBD1 (5 bases). This CDR3 is 11 amino acids long. Trimming took 11 bases from V and 5 from J, leaving 13 bases between them. The V gene's germline CDR1 is MNHNY and CDR2 SVGAGI (reference sequence). The CDR3 protein is CASQGGDEQYF. CDR3 DNA sequence: TGTGCCTCCCAGGGCGGCGACGAGCAGTACTTC.

The chain uses TRBV7-9 and TRBJ2-7, with D perhaps TRBD2 (5 bases). Trimming shortened V by 6 bases and J by 4 bases, and 13 bases separated the two germline ends. The CDR3 is made up of 13 amino acids. The germline V gene encodes CDR1 SEHNR and CDR2 FQNEAQ (reference sequence). The CDR3 sequence is CASSTTLGYEQYF. CDR3 in DNA: TGTGCCAGCAGTACCACACTAGGTTACGAGCAGTACTTC.

This rearrangement joins TRBV18 to TRBJ1-1, with D maybe TRBD1 (5 bases). The CDR3 length is 15 residues. Germline V gene data show CDR1 as KGHSH and CDR2 as LQKENI. V was trimmed by 3 bases and J by 1 base, leaving 12 bases between them. For the CDR3, the DNA is TGTGCCAGCTCACCGCGACCCGGGGGGAACACTGAAGCTTTCTTT. Its translation is CASSPRPGGNTEAFF.

The chain combines TRBV27 with TRBJ2-5; TRBD1 matches at 8 bases. CDR1 is MNHEY and CDR2 is SMNVEV in the germline V gene (reference sequence). The CDR3 length is 16 residues. With V trimmed by 5 bases and J by 5 bases, 13 bases remained unmatched. CDR3 sequence reads: CASSAPSGRGLETQYF. As DNA, the CDR3 is TGTGCCAGCAGTGCCCCCTCGGGCAGGGGGCTTGAGACCCAGTACTTC.

The chain carries TRBV10-3 and TRBJ1-3; D is possibly TRBD1 (5 bases). Germline V gene lookup returns CDR1 ENHRY and CDR2 SYGVKD. With 4 bases removed from V and 0 bases from J, the gap between germline ends came to 13 bases. CDR3 length: 16 amino acids. In DNA form, the CDR3 reads TGTGCCATCAGTGCGTCGCAGGGTAGCTCTGGAAACACCATATATTTT. It yields the protein CAISASQGSSGNTIYF.

The chain recombines TRBV10-3 with TRBJ2-1; D is unresolved. Looked up from germline, CDR1 is ENHRY and CDR2 is SYGVKD. The CDR3 has 14 residues. The V end lost 8 bases, the J end lost 0 bases, and 11 bases lay between the germline ends. The CDR3 region is CAIGGISSYNEQFF. Written as DNA, the CDR3 is TGTGCCATCGGCGGAATAAGCTCCTACAATGAGCAGTTCTTC.

The chain uses TRBV25-1 and TRBJ1-3; a weak D match, TRBD1 (5 bases). Trimming stripped 3 bases from V and 2 bases from J, with 11 bases between. There are 15 residues in the CDR3. Germline V CDR1 and CDR2: MGHDK, SYGVNS. This chain's CDR3 is CASSDWGTTGNTIYF. The CDR3 nucleotides are TGTGCCAGCAGTGACTGGGGCACGACTGGAAACACCATATATTTT. The whole variable domain, filled in from reference TRBV25-1 and TRBJ1-3, reads EADIYQTPRYLVIGTGKKITLECSQTMGHDKMYWYQQDPGMELHLIHYSYGVNSTEKGDLSSESTVSRIRTEHFPLTLESARPSHTSQYLCASSDWGTTGNTIYFGEGSWLTVV.

The chain joins TRBV30 to TRBJ2-3, with 7 bases fitting TRBD2. With V trimmed by 0 bases and J by 1 base, 7 bases remained unmatched. CDR1 is GTSNPN, CDR2 SVGIG, per germline (reference sequence). CDR3 length equals 16 residues. The CDR3 bases are TGTGCCTGGAGTGTCGCGGGAGTTTCAGGCACAGATACGCAGTATTTT. This gives the protein CAWSVAGVSGTDTQYF. The full variable domain, its missing parts supplied by reference TRBV30 and TRBJ2-3, is SQTIHQWPATLVQPVGSPLSLECTVEGTSNPNLYWYRQAAGRGLQLLFYSVGIGQISSEVPQNLSASRPQDRQFILSSKKLLLSDSGFYLCAWSVAGVSGTDTQYFGPGTRLTVL.

The chain recombines TRBV5-1 with TRBJ1-4; D gene uncertain. Germline CDR1 SGHRS, CDR2 YFSETQ. V lost 0 bases, J lost 0 bases, and 6 bases lay in between. The length of the CDR3 is 15 residues. This chain's CDR3 is CASSLVGATNEKLFF. CDR3 in DNA: TGCGCCAGCAGCTTGGTTGGAGCAACTAATGAAAAACTGTTTTTT.

The chain recombines TRBV4-1 with TRBJ2-1, with no clear D. Germline assignment: CDR1 MGHRA and CDR2 YSYEKL. V lost 4 bases and J lost 7, with 14 bases in between. The CDR3 runs 14 residues. For the CDR3, the DNA is TGCGCCAGCAGCCCTATTAACCCCGGGAATGAGCAGTTCTTC. Its translation is CASSPINPGNEQFF.

In DNA, the CDR3 is TGCGCCAGCAGCTTGGACGTCTCGGGCACTGAAGCTTTCTTT. Translated: CASSLDVSGTEAFF. The gene calls are TRBV5-1 and TRBJ1-1, with D uncertain. Trimming took off 0 bases at V and 4 bases at J, with 10 bases between the two ends. The CDR3 length is 14 residues. Per germline, CDR1 SGHRS and CDR2 YFSETQ.

This clone came up a few times. The chain combines TRBV9 with TRBJ2-3; 7 bases fit TRBD1. V lost 4 bases, J lost 0 bases, and 8 bases stayed unmatched. CDR1 is SGDLS and CDR2 is YYNGEE in the germline V gene. The CDR3 covers 16 residues. The CDR3 loop is CASSPRGGSSTDTQYF. The CDR3 bases are TGTGCCAGCAGCCCACGAGGGGGCAGTAGCACAGATACGCAGTATTTT.

The chain combines TRBV18 with TRBJ2-3; 10 nucleotides align to TRBD2. The V gene's germline CDR1 is KGHSH and CDR2 LQKENI. CDR3 length: 18 amino acids. Trimming at V came to 3 bases and at J to 0 bases, leaving 9 bases not matched to a gene. The CDR3 DNA reads TGTGCCAGCTCACCGGCGGGACTAGCGACCCTTAGCACAGATACGCAGTATTTT. Amino acids: CASSPAGLATLSTDTQYF.

This clone was seen once. The gene calls are TRBV30 and TRBJ2-1; D is perhaps TRBD2 (5 bases). The CDR3 runs to 15 residues. Germline V lookup: CDR1 GTSNPN, CDR2 SVGIG (reference sequence). CDR3 in amino acids: CAVSGEDLYYNEQFF. Here the CDR3 DNA reads TGTGCTGTCTCCGGGGAAGACCTCTACTACAATGAGCAGTTCTTC.

This chain connects TRBV6-6 to TRBJ2-1; the D is unclear. Germline CDR1 is MNHNY and CDR2 is SVGAGI (reference sequence). Trimming stripped 4 bases from V and 8 bases from J, with 9 bases between. CDR3 size: 12 residues. The CDR3 DNA is TGTGCCAGCAGTTCGCCCCGGTATGAGCAGTTCTTC. Protein sequence: CASSSPRYEQFF.

The chain uses TRBV6-5 and TRBJ1-4; D unclear. V was cut by 7 bases and J by 4 bases, with 10 bases left in between. The CDR3 is 13 amino acids. From germline, CDR1 is MNHEY and CDR2 SVGAGI. Here the CDR3 reads CASMGRRNEKLFF. CDR3 DNA: TGTGCCAGCATGGGGAGGCGTAATGAAAAACTGTTTTTT.

The V call is TRBV5-1, the J call TRBJ1-4, with 7 bases aligning to TRBD1. The CDR3 loop spans 16 amino acids. The germline CDR1 and CDR2 sequences are SGHRS and YFSETQ. Trimming cost V 4 bases and J 0 bases; bases outside gene matches: 6. In nucleotides, the CDR3 is TGCGCCAGCAGCGGGGGACAGTACGCAACTAATGAAAAACTGTTTTTT. It is translated as CASSGGQYATNEKLFF.

The genes are TRBV5-4 and TRBJ2-1, with D hard to call. Germline CDR1 reads SGHNT; CDR2 reads YYREEE (reference sequence). The germline V and J ends were trimmed by 2 bases and 0 bases, with 9 bases remaining between them. The CDR3 is 15 residues long. This CDR3 reads CASSFDAGSYNEQFF. The CDR3 DNA is TGTGCCAGCAGCTTCGATGCCGGCTCCTACAATGAGCAGTTCTTC.

This chain connects TRBV7-2 to TRBJ2-7; 9 bases line up with TRBD2. Germline V gives CDR1 SGHTA, CDR2 FQGNSA. With V trimmed by 5 bases and J by 1 base, 9 bases remained unmatched. The CDR3 is 16 amino acids. CDR3 amino acids: CASSRRSSGSSYEQYF. The CDR3 DNA reads TGTGCCAGCAGCCGCCGCAGTAGCGGGAGTTCCTACGAGCAGTACTTC.

A single count supports this clone. This chain connects TRBV28 to TRBJ2-7, with D tentatively TRBD1 (6 bases). The CDR3 length is 13 residues. The germline V gene has CDR1 MDHEN and CDR2 SYDVKM. V lost 6 bases and J lost 0, with 9 bases in between. CDR3 DNA: TGTGCCAGCAGACGGGGACACTCCTACGAGCAGTACTTC. This codes for CASRRGHSYEQYF.

Points on this clone: Germline is not matched at one junction end, which may reflect a read error. This chain joins TRBV7-7 and TRBJ2-1, with D perhaps TRBD2 (6 bases). Germline V CDR1 and CDR2: SSHAT, FNYEAQ (reference sequence). The CDR3 runs to 16 residues. The CDR3 DNA sequence: TGTGCTAGCAGCTTACGGGGGACGTTTTCTTGGAATGAGCAGTTCTTC. Amino acid sequence: CASSLRGTFSWNEQFF. The full variable domain, completed using reference TRBV7-7 and TRBJ2-1, is GAGVSQSPRYKVTKRGQDVTLRCDPISSHATLYWYQQALGQGPEFLTYFNYEAQPDKSGLPSDRFSAERPEGSISTLTIQRTEQRDSAMYRCASSLRGTFSWNEQFFGPGTRLTVL.

The genes are TRBV3-1 (or the pseudogene TRBV3-2) and TRBJ2-3, with 12 bases matching TRBD2. CDR3 length equals 17 residues. The V gene's germline CDR1 is LGHDT and CDR2 YNNKEL (reference sequence). V gave up 2 bases and J gave up 1 base; unmatched junction bases: 4. CDR3 protein: CASSQLAGGLGTDTQYF. DNA for the CDR3: TGTGCCAGCAGCCAACTAGCGGGGGGGCTGGGCACAGATACGCAGTATTTT.

V gene TRBV5-5 combines with J gene TRBJ1-6; D may be TRBD1 (6 bases). Trimming shortened V by 0 bases and J by 4 bases, and 8 bases separated the two germline ends. Germline V lookup: CDR1 SGHKS, CDR2 YYEKEE (reference sequence). The CDR3 extends over 15 amino acids. Written as DNA, the CDR3 is TGTGCCAGCAGCTTGGTCGGACAGTATAATTCACCCCTCCACTTT. It specifies CASSLVGQYNSPLHF. Full variable domain (rest looked up from reference TRBV5-5 and TRBJ1-6): DAGVTQSPTHLIKTRGQQVTLRCSPISGHKSVSWYQQVLGQGPQFIFQYYEKEERGRGNFPDRFSARQFPNYSSELNVNALLLGDSALYLCASSLVGQYNSPLHFGNGTRLTVT.

The rearrangement links TRBV4-3 to TRBJ2-1, with 7 bases that match TRBD1. Trimming took 4 bases from V and 9 from J; bases not matched to a gene: 0. This CDR3 is built from 11 residues. Germline V gives CDR1 LGHNA, CDR2 YSLEER. This CDR3 reads CASSRTGEQFF. The CDR3 coding sequence is TGCGCCAGCAGCCGGACAGGTGAGCAGTTCTTC.

This clone was seen only a few times. This chain joins TRBV5-5 and TRBJ2-7; D unresolved. Trimming removed 6 bases at V and 6 bases at J, with 16 bases between. Germline lookup yields CDR1 SGHKS and CDR2 YYEKEE (reference sequence). The CDR3 spans 13 residues. The CDR3 protein is CASTPPVSPEQYF. CDR3 coding DNA: TGTGCCAGCACCCCACCGGTTTCCCCCGAGCAGTACTTC.

V usage is TRBV3-1 (or the pseudogene TRBV3-2) and J usage is TRBJ1-3; D call uncertain. V was shortened by 2 bases and J by 4 bases, with 12 bases between the two germline ends. The CDR3 has 15 residues. Germline-derived CDR1 and CDR2 are LGHDT and YNNKEL (reference sequence). The CDR3 DNA reads as TGTGCCAGCAGCCAAAACGGCGGGTACGGAAACACCATATATTTT. Its protein is CASSQNGGYGNTIYF.

The chain joins TRBV19 to TRBJ1-1; the match to TRBD1 covers 7 bases. The trim removed 2 bases at V and 9 bases at J, leaving 3 bases unmatched. This CDR3 comprises 12 residues. Germline V gives CDR1 LNHDA, CDR2 SQIVND (reference sequence). The CDR3 loop reads CASSIRDSKAFF. The CDR3 nucleotides are TGTGCCAGTAGTATACGGGACAGTAAAGCTTTCTTT.

This chain joins TRBV7-2 and TRBJ1-4, with 7 positions matching TRBD1. This CDR3 region has 16 residues. CDR1 is SGHTA and CDR2 is FQGNSA in the germline V gene. Germline trimming cut 2 bases from V and 1 base from J; bases unmatched to any gene: 4. The CDR3 region has the DNA TGTGCCAGCAGCTTATTTCAGGGGGGAACTAATGAAAAACTGTTTTTT. As protein: CASSLFQGGTNEKLFF.